A single T cell receptor beta chain is shown here with its context. Its antigen is still unknown. The record originates from a study of blood T cells in healthy people across ages. This CDR3 is 15 amino acids long. Germline loops: CDR1 DFQATT, CDR2 SNEGSKA (reference sequence). After removal of 5 bases from V and 6 bases from J, the junction contained 11 bases not matched to a gene. Study-level findings and limits: Using unsorted PBMCs precluded a conclusive naive versus antigen-experienced comparison. Diversity estimates drawn from one million T cells were deemed underestimates. Per-million-T-cell TCR beta diversity fell roughly linearly with age.

Using a J-beta primer mix together with a sample-barcoded 5' primer, a second PCR was run for roughly 6 to 11 cycles. TCRdb reanalysed the 5' RACE reads using MiXCR and keeps one entry per CDR3 protein. In the table there are some 890,000 distinct CDR3 sequences, about 27% of which are singletons. The same sample was also used in a study of T cells of mothers and their children.

The sequenced sample consisted of blood. The source is a woman aged 35 to 49 in good health. The chain carries TRBV20-1 and TRBJ2-2, with 8 bases matching TRBD2. Here the CDR3 reads CSADSGESNAGELFF. CDR3 DNA: TGCAGTGCTGATAGCGGGGAAAGTAACGCCGGGGAGCTGTTTTTT.